This TCR beta chain appears in the sequencing data of a study of immune heterogeneity within non-small cell lung tumors. The table lists this clonotype with a few counts. Its antigen remains unidentified. Each sample used approximately 550 ng of genomic DNA from bulk tumor tissue. Spaced far apart, several biopsies were taken from each primary tumor during surgery. Before undergoing curative surgery, patients had newly diagnosed non-small cell lung cancer that was untreated. Donor patients had newly diagnosed non-small cell lung cancer and were having surgery with curative intent. Trimming removed 0 bases at V and 0 bases at J, with 25 bases between. In germline, CDR1 is SGHRS, CDR2 YFSETQ. The CDR3 extends over 22 amino acids. Study-wide findings and caveats: Both recurring identical dominant CDR3 beta clonotypes and site-unique high-frequency clones were observed across tumor sites within a patient.

Multiplex PCR amplified TCR beta CDR3 with 32 V and 13 J primers. TCRdb used MiXCR to reprocess the multiplex PCR reads, holding one entry per CDR3 protein. The data hold some 19,000 distinct CDR3 sequences, with about 30% observed a single time. The chain couples TRBV5-1 to TRBJ2-6; either TRBD1 or TRBD2 may supply D (6 bases each). The TCR was taken from a man aged 35-49 years with non-small cell lung cancer. Material for sequencing was lung tumor tissue. The CDR3 region has the DNA TGCGCCAGCAGCTTGGCACCCAGGCGGGAAGAGACAGGTAGCTCTGGGGCCAACGTCCTGACTTTC. It translates to CASSLAPRREETGSSGANVLTF.